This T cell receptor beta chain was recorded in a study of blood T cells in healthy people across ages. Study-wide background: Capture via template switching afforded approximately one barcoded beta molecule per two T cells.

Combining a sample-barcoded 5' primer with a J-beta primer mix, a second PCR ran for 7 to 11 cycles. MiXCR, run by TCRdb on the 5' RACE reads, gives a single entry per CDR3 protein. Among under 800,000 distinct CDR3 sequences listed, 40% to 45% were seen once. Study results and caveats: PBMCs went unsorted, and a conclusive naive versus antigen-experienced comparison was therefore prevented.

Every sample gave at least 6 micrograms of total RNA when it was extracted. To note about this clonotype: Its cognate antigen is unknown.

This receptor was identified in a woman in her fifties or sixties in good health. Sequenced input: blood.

Written as DNA, the CDR3 is TGCAGCGTTGAAGACGAGAGGCTAGTCTCAGATACGCAGTATTTT. Protein product: CSVEDERLVSDTQYF. The chain joins TRBV29-1 to TRBJ2-3; D uncertain. Between the trimmed V and J ends, which lost 0 bases and 4 bases, there was a span of 14 bases. CDR3 length equals 15 residues. Per the germline V gene, CDR1 is SQVTM and CDR2 is ANQGSEA.